This TCR beta chain was captured by sequencing in a study of cytomegalovirus exposure and HLA in healthy donors. On this clone itself: What it binds is unknown.

Broader study findings: Apart from CMV serostatus, no immune exposure information was available.

A multiplex PCR was run with 60 Vbeta primers and 13 Jbeta primers. Method: immunoSEQ multiplex PCR; TCRdb's copy keeps in-frame clones and lacks some. The data show more than 95,000 clones, less than 85% seen once. What was sequenced was PBMCs. The clonotype was recovered from a female donor in good health and CMV-seronegative.

The CDR3 coding sequence is TGCGCCAGCAGCCCCAATCCCGGGACAGCGCACACCATATATTTT. This translates into CASSPNPGTAHTIYF. The chain joins TRBV5-1 to TRBJ1-3, with TRBD1 identical over 7 bases. The CDR3 totals 15 residues. The J segment lost 8 bases and the V segment lost 4 bases, leaving 12 bases of the junction unmatched. Looked up from germline, CDR1 is SGHRS and CDR2 is YFSETQ.